The present TCR beta chain was sequenced within a study of response to subunit inactivated influenza vaccine. This CDR3 comprises 15 residues. Trimming cost V 1 base and J 9 bases, with 14 bases left between them. Germline assignment: CDR1 SGHRS and CDR2 YFSETQ. Each CDR3 protein gets one entry after TCRdb re-called the RT-PCR reads with MiXCR. Of around 580,000 distinct CDR3 sequences in the sample, around 15% are singletons; the top ten hold around 10%. In this sample, this clonotype turned up a few times. The antigen remains unidentified. Overall study results and limits: Researchers suggested that each seasonal influenza vaccination recruits few new T cells.

The receptor comes from a man in his fifties who received an inactivated influenza vaccine. The specimen was PBMCs from blood, collected about 12 days after vaccination. The chain has TRBV5-1 and TRBJ1-6, with unresolved D. The CDR3 DNA reads TGCGCCAGCAGCTTGTATCAGGATCCTTCTTCACCCCTCCACTTT. Amino acids: CASSLYQDPSSPLHF.